One and the same sample provided the 15 T cell receptor beta chains below, sequenced in a study of blood T cell repertoires in COVID-19 (dated by TCRdb to about 2020). The library came from the immunoSEQ multiplex PCR assay. Sourced from immuneACCESS, this table was stored by TCRdb with only in-frame sequences that have V and J called. A share of the clones is absent; for the studies checked, an unresolved V gene accounts for under half, and the remainder has no known explanation. This sample has 210,000 or so clones in its table, and just under 85% of those were observed once. The top ten clones comprise roughly 5.3% of the sample. Material: peripheral blood. The receptors shown here come from an older woman with active or convalescent COVID-19.

Regarding this clone: At the DNA level, this CDR3 is encoded by other sequences in the same sample as well. This chain joins TRBV2 and TRBJ1-1; 8 nucleotides line up with TRBD1. After removal of 4 bases from V and 5 bases from J, the junction contained 3 bases not matched to a gene. The germline V gene has CDR1 SNHLY and CDR2 FYNNEI. The CDR3 is 13 residues long. CDR3 amino acids: CASSGQGYTEAFF. As DNA, the CDR3 is TGTGCCAGCAGTGGACAGGGGTATACTGAAGCTTTCTTT.

The V and J genes are TRBV3-1 (or the pseudogene TRBV3-2) and TRBJ1-2, with TRBD1 matching over 9 bases. This CDR3 region has 15 residues. Germline lookup yields CDR1 LGHDT and CDR2 YNNKEL (reference sequence). V gave up 3 bases and J gave up 8 bases; unmatched junction bases: 10. CDR3: CASSQKLQGAGGYTF. The CDR3 DNA is TGTGCCAGCAGCCAGAAATTACAGGGGGCAGGAGGCTACACCTTC.

This rearrangement joins TRBV18 to TRBJ1-1; D gene unclear. From germline, CDR1 is KGHSH and CDR2 LQKENI. With 6 bases removed from V and 0 bases from J, the gap between germline ends came to 8 bases. This CDR3 has 13 amino acids. The CDR3 bases are TGTGCCAGCTCGGAGGCTATGAACACTGAAGCTTTCTTT. It encodes CASSEAMNTEAFF.

This chain connects TRBV5-1 to TRBJ2-5, with 8 bases aligning to TRBD1. Germline CDR1 and CDR2: SGHRS and YFSETQ. Losses at the gene ends were 0 bases for V and 4 bases for J; bases not matched to a gene: 11. This CDR3 contains 17 residues. The CDR3 sequence is CASSLAGGRGPGETQYF. The DNA of the CDR3 is TGCGCCAGCAGCTTGGCCGGGGGCAGGGGGCCGGGAGAGACCCAGTACTTC.

Many counts were recorded for this clone. The chain joins TRBV2 to TRBJ1-2, with D tentatively TRBD1 (5 bases). The ends were cut back, 6 bases at V and 7 bases at J, with 9 bases in the middle. The germline V gene encodes CDR1 SNHLY and CDR2 FYNNEI. This CDR3 comprises 11 residues. CDR3 nucleotide sequence: TGTGCCAGCAGGACAGTCGGTGGCTACACCTTC. It encodes CASRTVGGYTF.

In nucleotides, the CDR3 is TGTGCCAGCAGCCAAGGCTTTCGACTAGGACACACAGATACGCAGTATTTT. Protein: CASSQGFRLGHTDTQYF. This chain connects TRBV3-1 (or the pseudogene TRBV3-2) to TRBJ2-3; a possible D gene is TRBD2 (6 bases). Trimming cost V 1 base and J 2 bases, with 16 bases left between them. The CDR3 consists of 17 residues. CDR1 and CDR2 from the germline V gene are LGHDT and YNNKEL (reference sequence).

The CDR3 reads CASSQGSPSKYF. In nucleotides, the CDR3 is TGTGCCAGCTCACAAGGATCACCTAGCAAGTATTTT. V usage is TRBV18 and J usage is TRBJ2-3, with D maybe TRBD2 (5 bases). Germline-derived CDR1 and CDR2 are KGHSH and LQKENI. The CDR3 sequence is 12 residues long. Trimming stripped 4 bases from V and 13 bases from J, with 15 bases between.

The chain joins TRBV18 to TRBJ2-1, with TRBD2 matching 9 bases. CDR1 KGHSH and CDR2 LQKENI come from the germline V gene. Unmatched junction bases numbered 4, after V lost 3 bases and J lost 4 bases. The CDR3 is made up of 15 amino acids. In nucleotides, the CDR3 is TGTGCCAGCTCACCGGGGACTAGCCTTTACAATGAGCAGTTCTTC. Translated, it gives CASSPGTSLYNEQFF.

The V gene is TRBV2, the J gene TRBJ2-2, with D possibly matching TRBD2 (5 bases). CDR1 and CDR2 from the germline V gene are SNHLY and FYNNEI. This CDR3 comprises 13 residues. Trimming shortened V by 10 bases and J by 7 bases, and 16 bases separated the two germline ends. The CDR3 is CATLEGDGGELFF. CDR3 bases: TGTGCCACCCTAGAGGGCGATGGCGGGGAGCTGTTTTTT.

The chain combines TRBV19 with TRBJ1-1; 9 nucleotides align to TRBD1. Germline CDR1 and CDR2: LNHDA and SQIVND (reference sequence). The CDR3 covers 13 residues. V dropped 4 bases and J dropped 12; count of bases not matched to a gene: 9. Here the CDR3 reads CASSNRDRVASFF. DNA for the CDR3: TGTGCCAGTAGTAACCGGGACAGGGTAGCGTCTTTCTTT.

The chain joins TRBV11-2 to TRBJ2-1; 7 nucleotides agree with TRBD1. The CDR3 extends over 17 amino acids. Germline values: CDR1 SGHAT, CDR2 FQNNGV. V was clipped by 4 bases and J by 4 bases; unmatched bases: 13. CDR3 loop: CASSSKGAQGTYNEQFF. In nucleotides, the CDR3 is TGTGCCAGCAGCTCCAAAGGTGCACAGGGGACATACAATGAGCAGTTCTTC.

About this clone: A read error may produce the germline difference seen at one junction end. This sequence joins TRBV6-5 and TRBJ2-6, with D possibly matching TRBD1 (6 bases). This CDR3 is built from 15 residues. Per the germline V gene, CDR1 is MNHEY and CDR2 is SVGAGI. Here the CDR3 DNA reads TGTGCCAGCAGCCCCGACAGGTCTGGGTCCAACGTCCTGACTTTC. Translating gives CASSPDRSGSNVLTF.

The chain has TRBV9 and TRBJ2-1; 9 bases are shared with TRBD2. CDR1 and CDR2 from the germline V gene are SGDLS and YYNGEE. The CDR3 loop spans 17 amino acids. V dropped 0 bases and J dropped 5; count of bases not matched to a gene: 9. The CDR3 bases are TGTGCCAGCAGCGTAGTATTGTCGACTAGCGGTCACAATGAGCAGTTCTTC. Amino acid sequence: CASSVVLSTSGHNEQFF. The whole variable domain, filled in from reference TRBV9 and TRBJ2-1, reads DSGVTQTPKHLITATGQRVTLRCSPRSGDLSVYWYQQSLDQGLQFLIQYYNGEERAKGNILERFSAQQFPDLHSELNLSSLELGDSALYFCASSVVLSTSGHNEQFFGPGTRLTVL.

This clone occurred once. One end of the junction does not line up with germline, which may come from a read error. V and J are TRBV24-1 and TRBJ2-1; 15 bases agree with TRBD2. The CDR3 contains 17 residues. Per germline, CDR1 KGHDR and CDR2 SFDVKD. This CDR3 is CAISPGLAGGRSNEQFF. The CDR3 region has the DNA TGTGCCATCAGTCCAGGACTAGCGGGAGGGAGGTCCAATGAGCAGTTCTTC.

This chain connects TRBV9 to TRBJ2-1; perhaps TRBD2 as D (6 bases). This CDR3 is 15 amino acids long. With 4 bases removed from V and 9 bases from J, the gap between germline ends came to 20 bases. Germline CDR1 and CDR2: SGDLS and YYNGEE. The CDR3 sequence: CASSHALGAGSEQFF. The CDR3 bases are TGTGCCAGCAGCCACGCATTAGGGGCGGGAAGTGAGCAGTTCTTC.